Each of the 28 T cell receptor beta chains below was sequenced from the same sample in a study of T cells in Graves' hyperthyroidism and ophthalmopathy. Amplified TCR beta CDR3 regions came from RNA transcripts. Primed by the HTBI set, a first-round RT-PCR was run on the TCR CDR3. TCRdb independently ran MiXCR on the multiplex PCR reads; one entry per CDR3 protein. The sample includes hundreds of thousands of distinct CDR3 sequences, around 13% seen only once; the top ten take about 9.4%. The sample consisted of blood. The source is a woman aged 18-30 years with Graves' hyperthyroidism.

This chain joins TRBV7-9 and TRBJ2-3, with 7 bases lining up with TRBD1. Germline V gene lookup returns CDR1 SEHNR and CDR2 FQNEAQ (reference sequence). J gave up 4 bases and V 4 bases, and 11 bases lay outside the gene matches. The CDR3 loop spans 16 amino acids. Written as DNA, the CDR3 is TGTGCCAGCAGCTGGAACCGGGACAGAGCTCCAGATACGCAGTATTTT. As protein: CASSWNRDRAPDTQYF.

This clonotype was counted between two and nine times. V gene TRBV28 combines with J gene TRBJ2-3; TRBD2 aligns across 9 bases. The CDR3 sequence is 11 residues long. J lost 11 bases, V lost 9 bases, and 6 bases had no gene match. CDR1 is MDHEN and CDR2 is SYDVKM in the germline V gene. DNA of the CDR3: TGTGCCAGTCACGGACTAGCGTTGCAGTATTTT. This encodes CASHGLALQYF.

CDR3 bases: TGTGCCAGCAGTGAATTCGGGACTTACACCGGGGAGCTGTTTTTT. Residues: CASSEFGTYTGELFF. V is TRBV6-1 and J is TRBJ2-2; perhaps TRBD2 as D (6 bases). Germline lookup yields CDR1 MNHNS and CDR2 SASEGT. The ends were cut back, 2 bases at V and 3 bases at J, with 10 bases in the middle. The CDR3 consists of 15 residues.

Ten or more counts support this clonotype. The J gene is TRBJ2-3, the V gene TRBV11-2, with 8 bases identical to TRBD2. The germline V gene has CDR1 SGHAT and CDR2 FQNNGV. The CDR3 is made up of 16 amino acids. The ends lost 6 bases at V and 5 bases at J; junction bases unmatched: 13. CDR3 bases: TGTGCCAGCAGGTTAAACCGCGGGAGGCGCGGAGATACGCAGTATTTT. This sequence encodes CASRLNRGRRGDTQYF. Full variable domain (outside the CDR3, taken from reference TRBV11-2 and TRBJ2-3): EAGVAQSPRYKIIEKRQSVAFWCNPISGHATLYWYQQILGQGPKLLIQFQNNGVVDDSQLPKDRFSAERLKGVDSTLKIQPAKLEDSAVYLCASRLNRGRRGDTQYFGPGTRLTVL.

This clonotype was observed a handful of times. The chain recombines TRBV24-1 with TRBJ1-3, with 7 bases matching TRBD1. The trim removed 4 bases at V and 4 bases at J, leaving 9 bases unmatched. CDR1 KGHDR and CDR2 SFDVKD come from the germline V gene. This CDR3 region has 16 residues. Here the CDR3 reads CATSDPRQGLGNTIYF. In DNA form, the CDR3 reads TGTGCCACCAGTGACCCGCGACAGGGTCTCGGAAACACCATATATTTT.

This clonotype was observed a handful of times. The rearrangement links TRBV9 to TRBJ2-1, with D possibly TRBD2 on 5 matching bases. The CDR3 is 14 residues long. V was cut by 0 bases and J by 9 bases, with 13 bases left in between. Germline assignment: CDR1 SGDLS and CDR2 YYNGEE. The CDR3 DNA sequence: TGTGCCAGCAGCGTAGTGGGAGTAGTCGGTGAGCAGTTCTTC. This sequence encodes CASSVVGVVGEQFF.

This clonotype has only a few counts. This may arise from a read error, as a much more abundant clone is one base away. This chain joins TRBV28 and TRBJ2-7; 7 bases are a match to TRBD2. The CDR3 is made up of 15 amino acids. Germline CDR1 is MDHEN and CDR2 is SYDVKM. The CDR3 nucleotides read TGTGCCAGCAGTTTCGCGGCTAGCGGAACCTACGGGCAGTACTTC. Amino acids: CASSFAASGTYGQYF.

At least ten counts were recorded for this clonotype. The gene calls are TRBV20-1 and TRBJ1-1; 9 nucleotides match TRBD1. CDR3 length: 15 amino acids. V shed 6 bases, J shed 4 bases, and the junction held 12 bases outside the gene matches. The V gene's germline CDR1 is DFQATT and CDR2 SNEGSKA (reference sequence). The CDR3 region is CSASPGTGRSTEAFF. Written as DNA, the CDR3 is TGCAGTGCAAGTCCCGGGACAGGGCGAAGCACTGAAGCTTTCTTT.

The rearrangement joins TRBV7-9 to TRBJ2-5; TRBD2 agrees at 13 bases. CDR3 length equals 15 residues. The V gene's germline CDR1 is SEHNR and CDR2 FQNEAQ (reference sequence). The J segment lost 4 bases and the V segment lost 4 bases, leaving 3 bases of the junction unmatched. The CDR3 reads CASSWGLAGRETQYF. CDR3 in DNA: TGTGCCAGCAGCTGGGGACTAGCGGGACGAGAGACCCAGTACTTC.

There are a few counts of this clonotype. The gene calls are TRBV4-1 and TRBJ2-7; D is possibly TRBD1 or TRBD2 (5 bases each). The germline V gene encodes CDR1 MGHRA and CDR2 YSYEKL. V was pared by 1 base and J by 0 bases, with 13 bases between. The CDR3 is made up of 16 amino acids. CDR3 coding DNA: TGCGCCAGCAGCCAAGGTTCCAGGGAGAGCTCCTACGAGCAGTACTTC. This gives the protein CASSQGSRESSYEQYF.

This chain uses TRBV6-1 with TRBJ1-5, with 8 bases lining up with TRBD1. Germline loops: CDR1 MNHNS, CDR2 SASEGT. This CDR3 region has 15 residues. V lost 6 bases, J lost 6 bases, and 10 bases stayed unmatched. In DNA form, the CDR3 reads TGTGCCAGCAGCTCCATGACAGGGGTTGGTCAGCCCCAGCATTTT. Protein: CASSSMTGVGQPQHF.

This chain joins TRBV9 and TRBJ1-2; D gene unclear. Germline loops: CDR1 SGDLS, CDR2 YYNGEE. The CDR3 runs to 13 residues. Trimming removed 3 bases from V and 8 bases from J, with 14 bases in between. CDR3 DNA: TGTGCCAGCAGCGAGAGGGTAAAGCAAGGCTACACCTTC. It encodes CASSERVKQGYTF.

This clonotype was found many times. V is TRBV11-2 and J is TRBJ2-1; 10 nucleotides line up with TRBD2. The CDR3 runs 15 residues. Germline trimming cut 4 bases from V and 4 bases from J; bases unmatched to any gene: 4. The germline gives CDR1 SGHAT, CDR2 FQNNGV. CDR3 in DNA: TGTGCCAGCAGCTACCTGACTAGCGGGTACAATGAGCAGTTCTTC. Protein product: CASSYLTSGYNEQFF.

J is TRBJ1-3 and V is TRBV7-9; 7 positions match TRBD1. Germline values: CDR1 SEHNR, CDR2 FQNEAQ (reference sequence). The CDR3 loop spans 16 amino acids. V was clipped by 5 bases and J by 3 bases; unmatched bases: 10. Here the CDR3 DNA reads TGTGCCAGCAGCAACAGGGACAGTTTTGGTGGAAACACCATATATTTT. This codes for CASSNRDSFGGNTIYF.

The chain is built from TRBV6-1 and TRBJ1-2; D is uncertain. Deletions cut 6 bases from V and 4 bases from J, with 12 bases between. The germline gives CDR1 MNHNS, CDR2 SASEGT. The CDR3 spans 13 residues. The CDR3 reads CASSQGRVYGYTF. The CDR3 DNA is TGTGCCAGCAGCCAAGGCCGAGTCTATGGCTACACCTTC.

The chain links TRBV9 to TRBJ2-1; D ambiguous. The CDR3 is made up of 14 amino acids. CDR1 is SGDLS and CDR2 is YYNGEE in the germline V gene. Trimming cost V 4 bases and J 6 bases, with 14 bases left between them. The CDR3 bases are TGTGCCAGCAGCCCCTCAGGAGCGCTCAATGAGCAGTTCTTC. Encoded protein: CASSPSGALNEQFF.

The sample holds a few counts of this clonotype. The J gene is TRBJ2-1, the V gene TRBV6-5; tentatively, D is TRBD2 (6 bases). Trimming left V 0 bases short and J 2 bases short, with 20 bases between. The CDR3 has 19 amino acids. Germline lookup yields CDR1 MNHEY and CDR2 SVGAGI. The CDR3 loop reads CASSYSDYHPDLAYNEQFF. For the CDR3, the DNA is TGTGCCAGCAGTTACTCGGACTACCACCCCGACCTTGCCTACAATGAGCAGTTCTTC.

The J gene is TRBJ2-3, the V gene TRBV24-1; 10 bases line up with TRBD2. Germline CDR1 and CDR2: KGHDR and SFDVKD. The CDR3 runs to 17 residues. With 2 bases clipped from V and 1 base from J, the junction kept 5 bases outside the gene matches. The CDR3 region is CATSDYIAGGGTDTQYF. In DNA form, the CDR3 reads TGTGCCACCAGTGATTACATAGCGGGAGGCGGCACAGATACGCAGTATTTT.

This clonotype was detected many times. The rearrangement uses TRBV12-3 or TRBV12-4 and TRBJ2-4; 7 positions match TRBD1. V trimming: 4 bases; J trimming: 8 bases; junction bases outside the gene matches: 8. The CDR3 consists of 14 residues. CDR3 sequence: CASSSPGGWDIQYF. CDR3 bases: TGTGCCAGCAGTTCCCCAGGGGGATGGGACATTCAGTACTTC.

This clonotype was seen more than once but under ten times. V and J are TRBV20-1 and TRBJ2-5, with D possibly TRBD2 on 5 matching bases. Per germline, CDR1 DFQATT and CDR2 SNEGSKA (reference sequence). The V end was cut by 3 bases, the J end by 0 bases, with 5 bases between. This CDR3 has 12 amino acids. This CDR3 is CSASGNQETQYF. In DNA, the CDR3 is TGCAGTGCTAGCGGGAACCAAGAGACCCAGTACTTC.

The chain employs TRBV7-2 and TRBJ2-2; D gene uncertain. The CDR3 has 15 residues. From germline, CDR1 is SGHTA and CDR2 FQGNSA. V dropped 0 bases and J dropped 5 bases, with 10 bases sitting between them. The CDR3 spells CASSLAPGATGELFF. The CDR3 region has the DNA TGTGCCAGCAGCTTAGCCCCCGGAGCAACCGGGGAGCTGTTTTTT.

This chain connects TRBV6-5 to TRBJ1-4; TRBD1 agrees at 10 bases. V was clipped by 4 bases and J by 5 bases; unmatched bases: 4. The CDR3 contains 15 residues. Per germline, CDR1 MNHEY and CDR2 SVGAGI. The CDR3 region is CASSSRDRGNEKLFF. The CDR3 coding sequence is TGTGCCAGCAGTTCCCGGGACAGGGGAAATGAAAAACTGTTTTTT.

The J gene is TRBJ1-1, the V gene TRBV29-1; D perhaps matches TRBD1 (6 bases). V lost 1 base, J lost 3 bases, and 12 bases lay in between. Per the germline V gene, CDR1 is SQVTM and CDR2 is ANQGSEA. The CDR3 is 14 residues long. CDR3 region: CSVEVPGVDTEAFF. As DNA, the CDR3 is TGCAGCGTTGAAGTCCCAGGGGTTGACACTGAAGCTTTCTTT. The full variable domain, completed using reference TRBV29-1 and TRBJ1-1, is SAVISQKPSRDICQRGTSLTIQCQVDSQVTMMFWYRQQPGQSLTLIATANQGSEATYESGFVIDKFPISRPNLTFSTLTVSNMSPEDSSIYLCSVEVPGVDTEAFFGQGTRLTVV.

The chain combines TRBV3-1 with TRBJ2-1; 10 bases map to TRBD2. V lost 4 bases and J lost 9; bases outside the gene matches: 9. The CDR3 length is 15 residues. Germline V CDR1 and CDR2: LGHDT, YNNKEL (reference sequence). The CDR3 DNA follows: TGTGCCAGCAGCCGCTTAGCGGGAGGTTCACGTGAGCAGTTCTTC. It specifies CASSRLAGGSREQFF.

This clonotype was seen ten or more times. This chain uses TRBV20-1 with TRBJ2-2; weak D call: TRBD1 (5 bases). Germline V gene sequence: CDR1 DFQATT, CDR2 SNEGSKA (reference sequence). This CDR3 is 11 amino acids long. CDR3 region: CRESGIGELFF. Here the CDR3 DNA reads TGCAGGGAGTCAGGGATCGGGGAGCTGTTTTTT.

This clonotype has at least ten counts. This chain connects TRBV27 to TRBJ2-3; 8 bases match TRBD2. CDR3 length: 15 amino acids. Unmatched junction bases numbered 3, after V lost 2 bases and J lost 2 bases. Germline values: CDR1 MNHEY, CDR2 SMNVEV (reference sequence). The CDR3 coding sequence is TGTGCCAGCAGTTTAGTAGCGGGAAACACAGATACGCAGTATTTT. Its protein product is CASSLVAGNTDTQYF.

The chain links TRBV30 to TRBJ2-4, with 9 nucleotides matching TRBD1. Germline CDR1 and CDR2: GTSNPN and SVGIG (reference sequence). The CDR3 covers 14 residues. V lost 2 bases to trimming and J lost 3 bases; unmatched junction nucleotides: 2. The CDR3 reads CAWSPTGGKNIQYF. CDR3 nucleotides: TGTGCCTGGAGTCCGACAGGGGGCAAAAACATTCAGTACTTC.

This clonotype was counted ten times or more. V gene TRBV20-1 combines with J gene TRBJ2-1; 13 nucleotides match TRBD2. Germline loops: CDR1 DFQATT, CDR2 SNEGSKA (reference sequence). The CDR3 loop spans 16 amino acids. J gave up 5 bases and V 6 bases, and 10 bases lay outside the gene matches. The CDR3 loop reads CSARGLAGKRNNEQFF. CDR3 sequence (DNA): TGCAGTGCCCGGGGACTAGCGGGAAAGAGGAACAATGAGCAGTTCTTC.